Listed below are T cell receptor beta chains from one sample, sequenced in a study of OX40 agonist ivuxolimab in advanced cancers. Sequenced by immunoSEQ multiplex PCR; TCRdb stores in-frame clones only, minus some. The table has roughly 77,000 clones, 92% seen once. Sequenced here: CD4+ or CD8+ T cells sorted from blood, sampled in a trial of the OX40 agonist ivuxolimab. The receptors come from an adult with an advanced solid tumor such as melanoma, head and neck, liver or kidney cancer. Both conserved end residues are part of each CDR3.

V,J,CDR3
TRBV5-5,TRBJ1-1,CASSPGPGNTEAFF
TRBV11-1,TRBJ2-7,CASSPAGNRHEQYF
TRBV11-3,TRBJ1-1,CASHARTEAFF
TRBV6-5,TRBJ1-5,CASSPGGSPNQPQHF
TRBV9,TRBJ2-7,CASSPGQGGTYEQYF
TRBV27,TRBJ1-1,CASSLKENTEAFF
TRBV21-1,TRBJ1-2,CASSTAGTNPNYGYTF
TRBV11-2,TRBJ2-7,CASSFGLAGGPTHYEQYF
TRBV5-6,TRBJ1-1,CASSQMNTEAFF
TRBV5-1,TRBJ1-1,CASSLGPQNTEAFF
TRBV27,TRBJ2-1,CASTSGVSSYNEQFF
TRBV6-6,TRBJ2-7,CASSYAAHYEQYF
TRBV28,TRBJ2-7,CASSWTSAHEQYF
TRBV4-3,TRBJ2-7,CASSQFWGGALEYEQYF
TRBV5-1,TRBJ2-1,CASSFDNPAGGYNEQFF
TRBV11-2,TRBJ2-7,CASSLAALSYEQYF
TRBV6-1,TRBJ2-7,CASSESGHPSYEQYF
TRBV19,TRBJ2-7,CASSIIDSSSYEQYF